The 19 T cell receptor beta chains in this list originate from one sample, sequenced in a study of cytomegalovirus exposure and HLA in healthy donors. Researchers ran the PCR with 60 Vbeta and 13 Jbeta primers. TCRdb keeps only in-frame clones here, not all; method: immunoSEQ multiplex PCR. Of approximately 100,000 clones detected, about 79% appear once; the ten largest clones hold more than 2%. Sequencing was carried out using PBMCs. All receptors derive from a human donor in good health.

In nucleotides, the CDR3 is TGCGCCAGCAGTGCTGGGGAGGCCTACAATGAGCAGTTCTTC. It is translated as CASSAGEAYNEQFF. V gene TRBV10-2 combines with J gene TRBJ2-1; D possibly corresponds to TRBD2 (6 bases). This CDR3 has 14 amino acids. The germline CDR1 and CDR2 sequences are WSHSY and SAAADI. V was cut by 4 bases and J by 2 bases, with 9 bases left in between.

The V and J genes are TRBV14 and TRBJ1-4; D unresolved. Trimming removed 3 bases at V and 8 bases at J, with 16 bases between. The CDR3 runs to 15 residues. Germline CDR1 is SGHDN and CDR2 is FVKESK. The CDR3 DNA sequence: TGTGCCAGCAGCCAGCAATCCGGGGTGGGAGAAAAACTGTTTTTT. Its translation: CASSQQSGVGEKLFF.

This sequence joins TRBV11-2 and TRBJ2-7; 7 bases match TRBD1. Germline V lookup: CDR1 SGHAT, CDR2 FQNNGV. The CDR3 is 15 amino acids. The J segment lost 2 bases and the V segment lost 1 base, leaving 5 bases of the junction unmatched. The CDR3 DNA follows: TGTGCCAGCAGCTTAGGAGGAGGACAGGCCTACGAGCAGTACTTC. Amino acids: CASSLGGGQAYEQYF. Full variable domain (rest looked up from reference TRBV11-2 and TRBJ2-7): EAGVAQSPRYKIIEKRQSVAFWCNPISGHATLYWYQQILGQGPKLLIQFQNNGVVDDSQLPKDRFSAERLKGVDSTLKIQPAKLEDSAVYLCASSLGGGQAYEQYFGPGTRLTVT.

The rearrangement uses TRBV6-1 and TRBJ2-1; 8 bases map to TRBD2. In germline, CDR1 is MNHNS, CDR2 SASEGT. With 0 bases clipped from V and 7 bases from J, the junction kept 8 bases outside the gene matches. The CDR3 runs 16 residues. CDR3 protein: CASSEAPTGGRNEQFF. The CDR3 bases are TGTGCCAGCAGTGAAGCCCCGACGGGGGGGCGGAATGAGCAGTTCTTC.

The CDR3 bases are TGTGCCAGCAAGGGCGGGGCCGCCTACAATGAGCAGTTCTTC. Its translation is CASKGGAAYNEQFF. The chain joins TRBV6-6 to TRBJ2-1, with D tentatively TRBD2 (6 bases). The CDR3 is 14 residues long. Germline CDR1 MNHNY, CDR2 SVGAGI (reference sequence). Trimming cost V 7 bases and J 2 bases, with 12 bases left between them.

This sequence joins TRBV28 and TRBJ2-3, with 7 bases identical to TRBD2. CDR1 is MDHEN, CDR2 SYDVKM, per germline. V lost 3 bases, J lost 2 bases, and 11 bases stayed unmatched. The CDR3 runs 17 residues. The CDR3 protein is CASSFGSASGNTDTQYF. CDR3 nucleotides: TGTGCCAGCAGTTTCGGGTCAGCTAGCGGAAACACAGATACGCAGTATTTT.

This CDR3 reads CASSGSGGWGETQYF. DNA for the CDR3: TGTGCCAGCAGTGGATCGGGAGGATGGGGGGAGACCCAGTACTTC. The rearrangement links TRBV6-5 to TRBJ2-5; 7 bases are a match to TRBD2. Germline CDR1 is MNHEY and CDR2 is SVGAGI. With V trimmed by 5 bases and J by 5 bases, 11 bases remained unmatched. The CDR3 is 15 amino acids.

The J gene is TRBJ2-7, the V gene TRBV19; tentatively, D is TRBD1 (6 bases). Per germline, CDR1 LNHDA and CDR2 SQIVND (reference sequence). Trimming removed 9 bases at V and 6 bases at J, with 21 bases between. The CDR3 runs 14 residues. The chain's CDR3 is CARKSRTEYTEQYF. CDR3 DNA sequence: TGTGCCAGAAAGTCCCGGACAGAATATACCGAGCAGTACTTC.

This clone showed up just a few times. This rearrangement joins TRBV14 to TRBJ2-2; 10 bases fit TRBD2. The CDR3 has 15 residues. J lost 5 bases, V lost 4 bases, and 4 bases had no gene match. Per germline, CDR1 SGHDN and CDR2 FVKESK. In DNA, the CDR3 is TGTGCCAGCAGCCGGCTAGCGGGGGCAACCGGGGAGCTGTTTTTT. Its translation is CASSRLAGATGELFF.

The V and J genes are TRBV5-6 and TRBJ2-7, with 11 bases matching TRBD1. Germline V CDR1 and CDR2: SGHDT, YYEEEE. The V segment lost 4 bases and the J segment 3 bases; nucleotides outside the gene matches: 6. This CDR3 is 15 amino acids long. CDR3 residues: CASSAIGTGGYEQYF. The DNA of the CDR3 is TGTGCCAGCAGCGCGATCGGGACAGGGGGCTACGAGCAGTACTTC.

Concerning this clone itself: The junction and the germline gene differ at one end; a read error may be behind it. This rearrangement joins TRBV19 to TRBJ2-1; D perhaps matches TRBD2 (6 bases). CDR3 size: 15 residues. From germline, CDR1 is LNHDA and CDR2 SQIVND (reference sequence). The CDR3 sequence is CASSIAVSSYNEQFF. The CDR3 nucleotides read TGTGCCAGTAGCATAGCGGTTAGCTCCTACAATGAGCAGTTCTTC.

The chain employs TRBV19 and TRBJ1-1; D might be TRBD1 (6 bases). Germline CDR1 and CDR2: LNHDA and SQIVND (reference sequence). This CDR3 spans 14 amino acids. Trimming took 6 bases from V and 6 from J, leaving 17 bases between them. Here the CDR3 reads CASSRTGYHAEAFF. For the CDR3, the DNA is TGTGCCAGTAGCCGCACAGGGTACCACGCTGAAGCTTTCTTT.

V usage is TRBV5-4 and J usage is TRBJ1-6; no definite D call. CDR1 and CDR2 from the germline V gene are SGHNT and YYREEE (reference sequence). The CDR3 contains 14 residues. Trimming took 0 bases from V and 8 from J, leaving 9 bases between them. In DNA, the CDR3 is TGTGCCAGCAGCTTGGTAGGTGCGGATTCACCCCTCCACTTT. Encoded protein: CASSLVGADSPLHF.

This chain joins TRBV21-1 and TRBJ1-5; TRBD1, the table's D call, lacks a check against the DNA. TRBV21-1 is assigned pseudogene status. The CDR3 runs 17 residues. The CDR3 loop is CASSNAPGQISNQPQHF. CDR3 coding DNA: TGTGCCAGCAGCAATGCGCCGGGACAAATTAGCAATCAGCCCCAGCATTTT.

The chain joins TRBV18 to TRBJ1-2; 7 nucleotides agree with TRBD1. The J segment lost 4 bases and the V segment lost 0 bases, leaving 5 bases of the junction unmatched. Germline CDR1 is KGHSH and CDR2 is LQKENI. The CDR3 is made up of 15 amino acids. The CDR3 DNA sequence: TGTGCCAGCTCACCACCGACAGGGAACAGCTATGGCTACACCTTC. This translates into CASSPPTGNSYGYTF.

V is TRBV27 and J is TRBJ2-5; 9 bases line up with TRBD2. V gave up 7 bases and J gave up 5 bases; unmatched junction bases: 11. Germline assignment: CDR1 MNHEY and CDR2 SMNVEV (reference sequence). CDR3 length: 15 residues. The CDR3 DNA sequence: TGTGCCAGCAAGTTGGCGGGAGGGCCCTGGGAGACCCAGTACTTC. The encoded protein is CASKLAGGPWETQYF.

The sample holds one count of this clone. This chain joins TRBV4-2 and TRBJ2-7, with D tentatively TRBD2 (6 bases). The length of the CDR3 is 14 residues. Germline CDR1 reads LGHNA; CDR2 reads YNFKEQ. With 3 bases removed from V and 0 bases from J, the gap between germline ends came to 9 bases. The CDR3 DNA reads as TGTGCCAGCAGCCAGGGGGGTTCCTCCTACGAGCAGTACTTC. It specifies CASSQGGSSYEQYF.

This chain joins TRBV5-8 and TRBJ1-2; 8 nucleotides line up with TRBD1. CDR3 length: 16 amino acids. Germline assignment: CDR1 SGHTS and CDR2 YDEGEE. Trimming cost V 3 bases and J 1 base; bases outside gene matches: 8. CDR3 sequence reads: CASSSGTGTRNYGYTF. CDR3 in DNA: TGTGCCAGCAGCTCGGGGACAGGAACCCGTAACTATGGCTACACCTTC.

This chain uses TRBV30 with TRBJ1-1; D ambiguous. Germline CDR1 GTSNPN, CDR2 SVGIG (reference sequence). The CDR3 extends over 15 amino acids. Trimming removed 2 bases from V and 1 base from J, with 14 bases in between. The CDR3 sequence: CAWSRSPQRNTEAFF. The CDR3 DNA reads TGTGCCTGGAGTCGTAGCCCCCAGCGGAACACTGAAGCTTTCTTT.